These 25 T cell receptor beta chains were sequenced from one sample in a study of blood T cell repertoires in COVID-19. Profiled with immunoSEQ multiplex PCR; TCRdb holds only in-frame clones, not every one. Among 200,000 to 250,000 clones, around 83% were seen once, and the ten largest hold approximately 5%. Input material: peripheral blood. These receptors were collected from a woman in her 70s with COVID-19, enrolled during active disease.

This chain joins TRBV25-1 and TRBJ1-4; no clear D gene. Germline CDR1 is MGHDK and CDR2 is SYGVNS. V dropped 3 bases and J dropped 8 bases, with 10 bases sitting between them. The CDR3 sequence is 13 residues long. The CDR3 bases are TGTGCCAGCAGTGATCCCTCTCGGGAAAAACTGTTTTTT. Translating it yields CASSDPSREKLFF.

This chain joins TRBV5-1 and TRBJ2-7; 13 positions match TRBD2. After removal of 4 bases from V and 7 bases from J, the junction contained 8 bases not matched to a gene. This CDR3 is built from 15 residues. Germline CDR1 SGHRS, CDR2 YFSETQ. Here the CDR3 DNA reads TGCGCCAGCAGCGGGGGACTAGCGGGAAGGGATGAGCAGTACTTC. Encoded protein: CASSGGLAGRDEQYF.

The rearrangement uses TRBV28 and TRBJ1-5, with 11 bases matching TRBD1. The CDR3 has 19 amino acids. The J segment lost 3 bases and the V segment lost 8 bases, leaving 18 bases of the junction unmatched. Germline V gene lookup returns CDR1 MDHEN and CDR2 SYDVKM. The CDR3 nucleotides read TGTGCCAGCGAACCCCTAGGACAGGGGGCACGGGGTGACAATCAGCCCCAGCATTTT. It specifies CASEPLGQGARGDNQPQHF.

The chain joins TRBV7-2 to TRBJ1-4; 8 bases align to TRBD1. The germline CDR1 and CDR2 sequences are SGHTA and FQGNSA. The CDR3 loop spans 14 amino acids. V lost 2 bases and J lost 8; bases outside the gene matches: 4. The CDR3 nucleotides read TGTGCCAGCAGCTTACAGGGGGCCCAGGAAAAACTGTTTTTT. Protein sequence: CASSLQGAQEKLFF.

This clone showed up just a few times. The chain recombines TRBV2 with TRBJ2-2; D gene uncertain. The CDR3 covers 13 residues. V was pared by 5 bases and J by 1 base, with 5 bases between. The germline V gene has CDR1 SNHLY and CDR2 FYNNEI. CDR3 nucleotides: TGTGCCAGCAGTCCCGGGAACACCGGGGAGCTGTTTTTT. It specifies CASSPGNTGELFF.

This rearrangement joins TRBV14 to TRBJ1-2, with D perhaps TRBD1 (6 bases). CDR3 size: 15 residues. Germline loops: CDR1 SGHDN, CDR2 FVKESK. V was pared by 4 bases and J by 4 bases, with 16 bases between. The CDR3 coding sequence is TGTGCCAGCAGCCCCCTAGATAGGGGGAGCTATGGCTACACCTTC. Amino acid sequence: CASSPLDRGSYGYTF.

This clone appeared a single time. V and J are TRBV28 and TRBJ2-7; 11 positions match TRBD2. V lost 7 bases and J lost 3; bases outside the gene matches: 20. There are 19 residues in the CDR3. CDR1 and CDR2 from the germline V gene are MDHEN and SYDVKM. CDR3 coding DNA: TGTGCCAGCATCCCGCTCGTGCTAGCGGGAGGACTGGGACGCTACGAGCAGTACTTC. Protein product: CASIPLVLAGGLGRYEQYF.

This clone showed up just a few times. This chain joins TRBV5-1 and TRBJ2-1; tentative D call: TRBD1 (6 bases). V shed 0 bases and J shed 0 bases, with 10 bases lying between them. The CDR3 spans 16 residues. Germline assignment: CDR1 SGHRS and CDR2 YFSETQ. The CDR3 DNA reads as TGCGCCAGCAGCTTGGACAGGGTGGGCTCCTACAATGAGCAGTTCTTC. Translating gives CASSLDRVGSYNEQFF.

The chain uses TRBV5-6 and TRBJ2-5, with D tentatively TRBD1 (5 bases). This CDR3 region has 14 residues. Between the trimmed V and J ends, which lost 0 bases and 2 bases, there was a span of 8 bases. Germline assignment: CDR1 SGHDT and CDR2 YYEEEE. The CDR3 DNA is TGTGCCAGCAGCTTGGGAGACAGACAAGAGACCCAGTACTTC. Amino acids: CASSLGDRQETQYF.

V is TRBV27 and J is TRBJ1-1; TRBD1 matches at 7 bases. The CDR3 is 16 amino acids. CDR1 is MNHEY and CDR2 is SMNVEV in the germline V gene (reference sequence). V was pared by 6 bases and J by 5 bases, with 15 bases of the junction left unmatched. In nucleotides, the CDR3 is TGTGCCAGCAGCAGAACAGGGGTCTCCCCGGGGACTGAAGCTTTCTTT. Translated, it gives CASSRTGVSPGTEAFF.

The V call is TRBV19, the J call TRBJ2-5, with 7 positions matching TRBD2. CDR3 length equals 14 residues. The germline V gene has CDR1 LNHDA and CDR2 SQIVND (reference sequence). J lost 4 bases, V lost 2 bases, and 4 bases had no gene match. The CDR3 nucleotides read TGTGCCAGTAGTATAACTAGCGTGGTAGAGACCCAGTACTTC. Amino acid sequence: CASSITSVVETQYF.

The genes are TRBV30 and TRBJ1-2; 8 bases line up with TRBD1. CDR1 and CDR2 (germline): GTSNPN, SVGIG (reference sequence). Unmatched junction bases numbered 10, after V lost 0 bases and J lost 7 bases. CDR3 length equals 15 residues. CDR3 sequence (DNA): TGTGCCTGGAGTGTACAGGGGGTCCCCCTTGGTGGCTACACCTTC. Residues: CAWSVQGVPLGGYTF.

The V call is TRBV9, the J call TRBJ2-2; D may be TRBD1 (6 bases). Trimming removed 0 bases at V and 4 bases at J, with 10 bases between. This CDR3 is built from 15 residues. Germline V gene lookup returns CDR1 SGDLS and CDR2 YYNGEE. CDR3 region: CASSVEGRGTGELFF. The CDR3 DNA is TGTGCCAGCAGCGTAGAGGGCAGGGGCACCGGGGAGCTGTTTTTT.

This clone was detected only once. The J gene is TRBJ2-5, the V gene TRBV19; the D gene is possibly TRBD1 (5 bases). CDR1 is LNHDA, CDR2 SQIVND, per germline (reference sequence). This CDR3 has 13 amino acids. V shed 5 bases and J shed 5 bases, with 12 bases lying between them. CDR3 sequence reads: CASSSRGKETQYF. CDR3 nucleotides: TGTGCCAGTAGTTCTAGGGGTAAGGAGACCCAGTACTTC.

The CDR3 loop is CASSLGILETQYF. In nucleotides, the CDR3 is TGCGCCAGCAGCTTGGGAATACTAGAGACCCAGTACTTC. The V call is TRBV5-1, the J call TRBJ2-5; D gene unclear. The CDR3 sequence is 13 residues long. With 0 bases removed from V and 4 bases from J, the gap between germline ends came to 7 bases. Germline CDR1 reads SGHRS; CDR2 reads YFSETQ.

This clone was counted once. The chain recombines TRBV19 with TRBJ2-3, with 7 positions matching TRBD2. V gave up 6 bases and J gave up 6 bases; unmatched junction bases: 15. Germline loops: CDR1 LNHDA, CDR2 SQIVND (reference sequence). This CDR3 region has 16 residues. The DNA of the CDR3 is TGTGCCAGTAGCCAACCGGGACTACCAAATAGTGATACGCAGTATTTT. Protein: CASSQPGLPNSDTQYF.

This CDR3 is CASSYSGLSNHEQYF. CDR3 sequence (DNA): TGTGCCAGCAGTTACTCGGGACTATCCAACCACGAGCAGTACTTC. V gene TRBV6-2 or TRBV6-3 combines with J gene TRBJ2-7; 7 bases fit TRBD2. Germline trimming cut 0 bases from V and 5 bases from J; bases unmatched to any gene: 7. The CDR3 sequence is 15 residues long. Germline CDR1 and CDR2: MNHEY and SVGEGT.

The chain recombines TRBV2 with TRBJ2-1; D gene uncertain. Germline loops: CDR1 SNHLY, CDR2 FYNNEI. The V end lost 5 bases, the J end lost 8 bases, and 13 bases lay between the germline ends. CDR3 size: 13 residues. This chain's CDR3 is CASSWQPADEQFF. The CDR3 bases are TGTGCCAGCAGTTGGCAGCCGGCGGATGAGCAGTTCTTC.

The chain recombines TRBV7-9 with TRBJ1-2, with 7 bases fitting TRBD1. Germline lookup yields CDR1 SEHNR and CDR2 FQNEAQ (reference sequence). V lost 4 bases, J lost 2 bases, and 4 bases stayed unmatched. The CDR3 spans 14 residues. The CDR3 is CASSYPTGNYGYTF. The CDR3 bases are TGTGCCAGCAGCTACCCGACAGGGAACTATGGCTACACCTTC.

Concerning this clone: The sample carries other DNA sequences with the same CDR3. The rearrangement joins TRBV28 to TRBJ1-4; D possibly corresponds to TRBD1 (5 bases). Germline V lookup: CDR1 MDHEN, CDR2 SYDVKM. There are 14 residues in the CDR3. V dropped 3 bases and J dropped 2 bases, with 7 bases sitting between them. The CDR3 coding sequence is TGTGCCAGCAGTTTTGGGGGGACTAATGAAAAACTGTTTTTT. Encoded protein: CASSFGGTNEKLFF. Variable domain in full (rest from reference TRBV28 and TRBJ1-4): DVKVTQSSRYLVKRTGEKVFLECVQDMDHENMFWYRQDPGLGLRLIYFSYDVKMKEKGDIPEGYSVSREKKERFSLILESASTNQTSMYLCASSFGGTNEKLFFGSGTQLSVL.

The chain joins TRBV19 to TRBJ2-1, with a tentative D call TRBD1 (5 bases). The V gene's germline CDR1 is LNHDA and CDR2 SQIVND (reference sequence). V was pared by 1 base and J by 6 bases, with 16 bases between. There are 16 residues in the CDR3. This CDR3 reads CASSIVSAGYRNEQFF. In DNA form, the CDR3 reads TGTGCCAGTAGTATAGTTTCGGCAGGGTACCGCAATGAGCAGTTCTTC.

This clone was seen a single time. The genes are TRBV10-1 and TRBJ2-1; D uncertain. Trimming removed 4 bases at V and 2 bases at J, with 15 bases between. The CDR3 has 16 amino acids. The germline gives CDR1 WNHNN, CDR2 SYGVQD (reference sequence). CDR3 sequence (DNA): TGCGCCAGCAGTGTTAGGCTAGGATCGGCCTACAATGAGCAGTTCTTC. As protein: CASSVRLGSAYNEQFF.

This chain joins TRBV15 and TRBJ1-1, with 8 bases identical to TRBD1. Trimming took 0 bases from V and 6 from J; bases not matched to a gene: 9. Germline values: CDR1 LNHNV, CDR2 YYDKDF (reference sequence). The CDR3 has 16 residues. The CDR3 DNA sequence: TGTGCCACCAGCAGAGACTACGGGACAGGATCCCCTGAAGCTTTCTTT. Translating gives CATSRDYGTGSPEAFF.

The rearrangement uses TRBV10-3 and TRBJ2-3, with D perhaps TRBD2 (5 bases). The CDR3 is 14 amino acids. Trimming left V 2 bases short and J 2 bases short, with 8 bases between. From germline, CDR1 is ENHRY and CDR2 SYGVKD. The CDR3 is CAISEVGVTDTQYF. CDR3 coding DNA: TGTGCCATCAGTGAGGTGGGAGTCACAGATACGCAGTATTTT.

The V call is TRBV12-2, the J call TRBJ2-5; no check of the table's D call, TRBD2, against the DNA was made. TRBV12-2 is shown as a pseudogene. The CDR3 consists of 21 residues. The CDR3 DNA reads as TGTGCAAGTCGCTCCCGGACTAGCGGGAGGACCCCTCCCGATCCAAGGGAGACCCAGTACTTC. Protein: CASRSRTSGRTPPDPRETQYF.